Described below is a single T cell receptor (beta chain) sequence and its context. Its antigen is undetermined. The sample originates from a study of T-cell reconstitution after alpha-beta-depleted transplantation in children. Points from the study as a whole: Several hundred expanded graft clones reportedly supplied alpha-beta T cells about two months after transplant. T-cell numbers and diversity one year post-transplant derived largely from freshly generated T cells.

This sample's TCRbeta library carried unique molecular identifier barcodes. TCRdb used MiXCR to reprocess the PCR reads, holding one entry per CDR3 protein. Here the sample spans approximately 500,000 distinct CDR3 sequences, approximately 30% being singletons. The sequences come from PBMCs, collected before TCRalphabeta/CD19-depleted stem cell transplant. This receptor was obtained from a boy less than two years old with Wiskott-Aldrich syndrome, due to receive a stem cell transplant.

The CDR3 reads CASSLGQAIYNEQFF. For the CDR3, the DNA is TGTGCCAGCAGCTTGGGACAGGCAATCTACAATGAGCAGTTCTTC. This sequence joins TRBV7-9 and TRBJ2-1; 8 bases fit TRBD1. V dropped 3 bases and J dropped 3; count of bases not matched to a gene: 4. The CDR3 covers 15 residues. Germline V lookup: CDR1 SEHNR, CDR2 FQNEAQ (reference sequence). Filled out from reference TRBV7-9 and TRBJ2-1, the complete variable domain reads DTGVSQNPRHKITKRGQNVTFRCDPISEHNRLYWYRQTLGQGPEFLTYFQNEAQLEKSRLLSDRFSAERPKGSFSTLEIQRTEQGDSAMYLCASSLGQAIYNEQFFGPGTRLTVL.